These 27 T cell receptor beta chains were sequenced from one sample in a study of cytomegalovirus exposure and HLA in healthy donors. With 60 Vbeta and 13 Jbeta primers, the PCR was carried out. Some clones are missing from TCRdb's copy, which holds only in-frame ones; the method was immunoSEQ multiplex PCR. The sample contains 140,000 or so clones, about three quarters of which appear only once. Sample: PBMCs. Receptors were obtained from a woman in her 30s in good health and CMV-seronegative.

The table lists this clone with a few counts. The gene calls are TRBV4-1 and TRBJ2-1; possible D gene TRBD2, 6 bases. Germline V gives CDR1 MGHRA, CDR2 YSYEKL. The CDR3 has 17 residues. Trimming removed 4 bases at V and 7 bases at J, with 23 bases between. In DNA, the CDR3 is TGCGCCAGCAGCCCCCCCCCTTTAGCGGCTGGGTTGAATGAGCAGTTCTTC. This gives the protein CASSPPPLAAGLNEQFF.

J is TRBJ1-4 and V is TRBV27; D is perhaps TRBD1 (6 bases). CDR3 length: 14 residues. Germline CDR1 is MNHEY and CDR2 is SMNVEV (reference sequence). The V gene lost 6 bases and the J gene lost 5 bases, with 13 bases spanning the gap. For the CDR3, the DNA is TGTGCCAGCAGCCGGGGGGGCCTAAATGAAAAACTGTTTTTT. Amino acid sequence: CASSRGGLNEKLFF. Combining the CDR3 with reference TRBV27 and TRBJ1-4 gives the whole variable domain EAQVTQNPRYLITVTGKKLTVTCSQNMNHEYMSWYRQDPGLGLRQIYYSMNVEVTDKGDVPEGYKVSRKEKRNFPLILESPSPNQTSLYFCASSRGGLNEKLFFGSGTQLSVL.

The rearrangement uses TRBV7-9 and TRBJ2-1; 12 bases agree with TRBD2. CDR1 is SEHNR, CDR2 FQNEAQ, per germline (reference sequence). CDR3 length: 15 residues. V lost 4 bases to trimming and J lost 9 bases; unmatched junction nucleotides: 7. CDR3 sequence (DNA): TGTGCCAGCAGCTCCGGGACTAGCGGGTTTATTGAGCAGTTCTTC. It specifies CASSSGTSGFIEQFF.

V gene TRBV7-2 combines with J gene TRBJ2-1; TRBD2 is a possible D gene (5 bases). The V end was cut by 1 base, the J end by 5 bases, with 6 bases between. Germline V gives CDR1 SGHTA, CDR2 FQGNSA. CDR3 length: 13 residues. Here the CDR3 reads CASSLGLNNEQFF. The CDR3 DNA is TGTGCCAGCAGCTTAGGACTAAACAATGAGCAGTTCTTC.

This clone was seen once. The chain uses TRBV30 and TRBJ2-7; 11 positions agree with TRBD2. The CDR3 runs to 13 residues. J gave up 7 bases and V 1 base, and 3 bases lay outside the gene matches. CDR1 is GTSNPN and CDR2 is SVGIG in the germline V gene (reference sequence). The CDR3 DNA is TGTGCCTGGAGTGGACTAGCGGGATTAGAGCAGTACTTC. Translating gives CAWSGLAGLEQYF.

This CDR3 reads CASRRGYSNQPQHF. CDR3 in DNA: TGTGCCAGCAGGCGAGGGTATAGCAATCAGCCCCAGCATTTT. The rearrangement uses TRBV28 and TRBJ1-5; D remains ambiguous. Looked up from germline, CDR1 is MDHEN and CDR2 is SYDVKM. This CDR3 has 14 amino acids. V was pared by 6 bases and J by 0 bases, with 9 bases between.

This clone showed up just a few times. The rearrangement joins TRBV28 to TRBJ1-1, with D perhaps matching TRBD1 (5 bases). V was trimmed by 4 bases and J by 3 bases, leaving 6 bases between them. The CDR3 length is 12 residues. Germline CDR1 MDHEN, CDR2 SYDVKM. The CDR3: CASSSGDTEAFF. CDR3 sequence (DNA): TGTGCCAGCAGTTCGGGGGACACTGAAGCTTTCTTT.

This rearrangement joins TRBV6-5 to TRBJ1-3; D gene uncertain. CDR1 and CDR2 from the germline V gene are MNHEY and SVGAGI. The CDR3 contains 13 residues. With 10 bases removed from V and 1 base from J, the gap between germline ends came to 11 bases. CDR3 nucleotides: TGTGCCACCCGAACGGGTTCTGGAAACACCATATATTTT. Its translation: CATRTGSGNTIYF.

This chain joins TRBV29-1 and TRBJ2-2, with 9 positions matching TRBD1. Per germline, CDR1 SQVTM and CDR2 ANQGSEA. The V segment lost 7 bases and the J segment 5 bases; nucleotides outside the gene matches: 8. The CDR3 runs 14 residues. The CDR3 sequence is CSAERQGGTGELFF. Here the CDR3 DNA reads TGCAGCGCCGAGCGACAGGGGGGTACCGGGGAGCTGTTTTTT.

This rearrangement joins TRBV7-9 to TRBJ1-6; 8 bases agree with TRBD1. V was pared by 6 bases and J by 5 bases, with 6 bases of the junction left unmatched. The CDR3 contains 15 residues. Germline V lookup: CDR1 SEHNR, CDR2 FQNEAQ (reference sequence). The CDR3 bases are TGTGCCAGCAGTCGGACAGGGTCTGATAATTCACCCCTCCACTTT. It encodes CASSRTGSDNSPLHF.

The V gene is TRBV5-1, the J gene TRBJ2-1; the match to TRBD2 covers 10 bases. The CDR3 loop spans 15 amino acids. The V and J ends lost 3 bases and 5 bases, in that order; junction bases with no gene match: 5. Germline loops: CDR1 SGHRS, CDR2 YFSETQ. The CDR3 loop reads CASSYLAGANNEQFF. The CDR3 nucleotides read TGCGCCAGCAGCTATCTAGCGGGAGCGAACAATGAGCAGTTCTTC.

The gene calls are TRBV19 and TRBJ2-5; TRBD2 matches 9 bases. The V gene's germline CDR1 is LNHDA and CDR2 SQIVND (reference sequence). Trimming cost V 5 bases and J 4 bases; bases outside gene matches: 5. The CDR3 is made up of 14 amino acids. The CDR3 DNA reads TGTGCCAGTAGTTCGGCGGGGGGGTTAGAGACCCAGTACTTC. Protein sequence: CASSSAGGLETQYF.

Only a few counts were recorded for this clone. This chain joins TRBV5-1 and TRBJ1-1; D remains ambiguous. V lost 5 bases, J lost 3 bases, and 17 bases lay in between. Germline-derived CDR1 and CDR2 are SGHRS and YFSETQ. The CDR3 is 15 amino acids. In DNA form, the CDR3 reads TGCGCCAGCAGAATGGCGGAGGCGGAGTACACTGAAGCTTTCTTT. It encodes CASRMAEAEYTEAFF.

J is TRBJ1-2 and V is TRBV5-1; 7 nucleotides align to TRBD1. The CDR3 covers 14 residues. Germline assignment: CDR1 SGHRS and CDR2 YFSETQ. V lost 5 bases, J lost 4 bases, and 8 bases stayed unmatched. CDR3 sequence: CASRYGQEGYGYTF. The CDR3 DNA follows: TGCGCCAGCAGATACGGACAGGAGGGCTATGGCTACACCTTC.

The J gene is TRBJ1-2, the V gene TRBV28, with 10 bases lining up with TRBD1. The CDR3 contains 15 residues. The germline V gene encodes CDR1 MDHEN and CDR2 SYDVKM. V was pared by 3 bases and J by 4 bases, with 5 bases of the junction left unmatched. The CDR3 sequence is CASSLDRGVVYGYTF. CDR3 coding DNA: TGTGCCAGCAGTTTGGACAGGGGGGTGGTCTATGGCTACACCTTC.

The rearrangement uses TRBV29-1 and TRBJ1-5; a possible D gene is TRBD1 (6 bases). V lost 3 bases, J lost 2 bases, and 11 bases lay in between. Per the germline V gene, CDR1 is SQVTM and CDR2 is ANQGSEA. The CDR3 runs 14 residues. The CDR3 DNA is TGCAGCGTTGATACAGGGAAGGGCAATCAGCCCCAGCATTTT. Its translation is CSVDTGKGNQPQHF.

The V call is TRBV9, the J call TRBJ2-7; 7 bases line up with TRBD1. V lost 0 bases to trimming and J lost 0 bases; unmatched junction nucleotides: 6. The germline CDR1 and CDR2 sequences are SGDLS and YYNGEE. The CDR3 runs 16 residues. CDR3 sequence (DNA): TGTGCCAGCAGCGTAGGAATAGGGGGCAGCTCCTACGAGCAGTACTTC. It yields the protein CASSVGIGGSSYEQYF.

This clone was recorded once. This rearrangement joins TRBV5-1 to TRBJ2-5; 8 bases are a match to TRBD2. The CDR3 contains 13 residues. V was clipped by 5 bases and J by 4 bases; unmatched bases: 4. Germline CDR1 SGHRS, CDR2 YFSETQ. The CDR3, as DNA: TGCGCCAGCAGTTTTCTAGCGGGAGAGACCCAGTACTTC. This sequence encodes CASSFLAGETQYF.

V gene TRBV19 combines with J gene TRBJ2-5; TRBD2 might be the D (5 bases). The V and J ends lost 5 bases and 5 bases respectively, with 15 bases between them. CDR1 LNHDA and CDR2 SQIVND come from the germline V gene (reference sequence). This CDR3 has 14 amino acids. This CDR3 reads CASSLAGPLETQYF. CDR3 bases: TGTGCCAGTAGTCTGGCGGGCCCCCTTGAGACCCAGTACTTC.

The chain is built from TRBV6-1 and TRBJ1-6; 8 bases fit TRBD1. CDR3 length: 13 amino acids. V shed 4 bases and J 10 bases; nucleotides not matched to a gene: 3. Germline loops: CDR1 MNHNS, CDR2 SASEGT. The CDR3, as DNA: TGTGCCAGCAGTGGGGACAGGTCCTCACCCCTCCACTTT. Translation: CASSGDRSSPLHF.

The sample holds a few counts of this clone. The rearrangement links TRBV28 to TRBJ2-5; D is unresolved. This CDR3 has 12 amino acids. Deletions cut 5 bases from V and 1 base from J, with 5 bases between. CDR1 MDHEN and CDR2 SYDVKM come from the germline V gene. The CDR3 here is CASSKSQETQYF. In DNA, the CDR3 is TGTGCCAGCAGTAAGAGCCAAGAGACCCAGTACTTC.

This chain links TRBV27 with TRBJ2-3, with 11 bases lining up with TRBD2. The CDR3 extends over 15 amino acids. The junction had 4 bases not matched to a gene; V was cut back by 3 bases and J by 5 bases. CDR1 is MNHEY and CDR2 is SMNVEV in the germline V gene (reference sequence). The CDR3 DNA sequence: TGTGCCAGCAGTTTCCAAGGACTAGCGGGAGATACGCAGTATTTT. Translation: CASSFQGLAGDTQYF.

The rearrangement links TRBV28 to TRBJ1-5; the match to TRBD1 covers 8 bases. Germline-derived CDR1 and CDR2 are MDHEN and SYDVKM. V dropped 5 bases and J dropped 11; count of bases not matched to a gene: 14. The CDR3 consists of 15 residues. The CDR3 here is CASSLPGQAFSAQHF. CDR3 in DNA: TGTGCCAGCAGTCTACCGGGACAGGCCTTTTCAGCCCAGCATTTT.

J is TRBJ2-1 and V is TRBV6-5; 7 bases match TRBD1. V shed 6 bases and J 2 bases; nucleotides not matched to a gene: 7. Germline lookup yields CDR1 MNHEY and CDR2 SVGAGI. The CDR3 length is 15 residues. Here the CDR3 DNA reads TGTGCCAGCAGGTTGGACAGGTCCCCCTACAATGAGCAGTTCTTC. As protein: CASRLDRSPYNEQFF.

The table lists this clone with a few counts. One end of the junction fails to match germline, which may point to a read error. The CDR3 region is CASSPKQGHEGF. The CDR3 DNA sequence: TGTGCCAGCAGCCCTAAGCAGGGACACGAAGGCTTC. The J gene is TRBJ2-7, the V gene TRBV7-9; TRBD1 is a possible D gene (6 bases). The CDR3 loop spans 12 amino acids. Germline V lookup: CDR1 SEHNR, CDR2 FQNEAQ (reference sequence). The full variable domain, its missing parts supplied by reference TRBV7-9 and TRBJ2-7, is DTGVSQNPRHKITKRGQNVTFRCDPISEHNRLYWYRQTLGQGPEFLTYFQNEAQLEKSRLLSDRFSAERPKGSFSTLEIQRTEQGDSAMYLCASSPKQGHEGFGPGTRLTVT.

This clone has a handful of counts. This chain joins TRBV7-6 and TRBJ1-3; D is possibly TRBD1 (6 bases). CDR3 length: 14 residues. Germline lookup yields CDR1 SGHVS and CDR2 FNYEAQ. The V end lost 6 bases, the J end lost 2 bases, and 11 bases lay between the germline ends. CDR3: CASRPQGTGNTIYF. The CDR3, as DNA: TGTGCCAGCAGGCCTCAGGGGACTGGAAACACCATATATTTT. Filled out from reference TRBV7-6 and TRBJ1-3, the complete variable domain reads GAGVSQSPRYKVTKRGQDVALRCDPISGHVSLYWYRQALGQGPEFLTYFNYEAQQDKSGLPNDRFSAERPEGSISTLTIQRTEQRDSAMYRCASRPQGTGNTIYFGEGSWLTVV.

A few counts support this clone. The chain carries TRBV4-1 and TRBJ2-3, with D perhaps matching TRBD2 (6 bases). CDR1 is MGHRA and CDR2 is YSYEKL in the germline V gene. This CDR3 comprises 17 residues. Trimming removed 3 bases from V and 1 base from J, with 17 bases in between. CDR3 loop: CASSHIAGTQGTDTQYF. The CDR3 DNA reads TGCGCCAGCAGCCACATTGCGGGGACTCAAGGCACAGATACGCAGTATTTT.